A selection of T cell receptor beta chains follows, all from one sample in a study of response to subunit inactivated influenza vaccine. TCRdb used MiXCR to reprocess the RT-PCR reads, holding one entry per CDR3 protein. The sample has about 800,000 distinct CDR3 sequences, less than 25% seen once; the top ten hold 10%. The sample here was PBMCs from blood, taken about 5 days after vaccination. The receptors here all came from a man aged 45-65 years who received an inactivated influenza vaccine. Each CDR3 is given with its conserved first and last residue. D genes are given only for firm matches. Size is omitted from some rows. Given values are once, few, many or a class for expanded clones.

abundance: NA
d_gene: NA
j_gene: TRBJ2-1
v_gene: TRBV15
CDR3nt: TGTGCCACCAGCTCCCGGGACTCCGTCTACAATGAGCAGTTCTTC
CDR3aa: CATSSRDSVYNEQFF

abundance: NA
d_gene: TRBD2
j_gene: TRBJ2-3
v_gene: TRBV7-8
CDR3nt: TGTGCCAGCAGCTCACCGAGGACTAGCGGGAGCATCACATTCACAGATACGCAGTATTTT
CDR3aa: CASSSPRTSGSITFTDTQYF

abundance: once
d_gene: TRBD1
j_gene: TRBJ1-2
v_gene: TRBV6-6
CDR3nt: TGTGCCAGCAGTACGGGACAGACTTATGGCTACACCTTC
CDR3aa: CASSTGQTYGYTF

abundance: NA
d_gene: NA
j_gene: TRBJ2-5
v_gene: TRBV29-1
CDR3nt: TGCAGCGTTGAGCGGGTGTCCCAAGAGACCCAGTACTTC
CDR3aa: CSVERVSQETQYF

abundance: few
d_gene: TRBD1
j_gene: TRBJ1-1
v_gene: TRBV14
CDR3nt: TGTGCCAGCAGCCAAGTGGAGGGGGCGGAGGCTTTCTTT
CDR3aa: CASSQVEGAEAFF

abundance: NA
d_gene: NA
j_gene: TRBJ2-5
v_gene: TRBV20-1
CDR3nt: TGCAGTGCTGAATTCCCGGGCCACGGGAGAGAGACCCAGTACTTC
CDR3aa: CSAEFPGHGRETQYF

abundance: few
d_gene: TRBD2
j_gene: TRBJ2-1
v_gene: TRBV7-3
CDR3nt: TGTGCCAGCAGCTTAACGGGCGGGAGCTCCTACAATGAGCAGTTCTTC
CDR3aa: CASSLTGGSSYNEQFF

abundance: NA
d_gene: TRBD2
j_gene: TRBJ2-5
v_gene: TRBV12-3/TRBV12-4
CDR3nt: TGTGCCAGCTACCAAGCGGGACTAGCGGGGGGGCAAGAGACCCAGTACTTC
CDR3aa: CASYQAGLAGGQETQYF

abundance: many
d_gene: NA
j_gene: TRBJ1-1
v_gene: TRBV6-2/TRBV6-3
CDR3nt: TGTGCCAGCAGCCTGGGACACCTGAACACTGAAGCTTTCTTT
CDR3aa: CASSLGHLNTEAFF

abundance: many
d_gene: NA
j_gene: TRBJ2-7
v_gene: TRBV20-1
CDR3nt: TGCAGTGCTCCCAAGACTAGCAGCGGGACAGAGCAGTACTTC
CDR3aa: CSAPKTSSGTEQYF

abundance: NA
d_gene: TRBD1
j_gene: TRBJ2-2
v_gene: TRBV29-1
CDR3nt: TGCAGCGTTGAACTACGGACAGGGTACATCGGGGAGCTGTTTTTT
CDR3aa: CSVELRTGYIGELFF

abundance: NA
d_gene: TRBD2
j_gene: TRBJ2-7
v_gene: TRBV6-1
CDR3nt: TGTGCCAGTTCTAGTCAGTTTGCGGGGGGCTCAACCTACGAGCAGTACTTC
CDR3aa: CASSSQFAGGSTYEQYF

abundance: NA
d_gene: NA
j_gene: TRBJ2-7
v_gene: TRBV7-8
CDR3nt: TGTGCCAGCAGCTTAGATTGGAGGAACTACGAGCAGTACTTC
CDR3aa: CASSLDWRNYEQYF

abundance: few
d_gene: TRBD2
j_gene: TRBJ2-1
v_gene: TRBV6-1
CDR3nt: TGTGCCAGCAGCCCGTTGACTAGCGGGGATTCCTACAATGAGCAGTTCTTC
CDR3aa: CASSPLTSGDSYNEQFF

abundance: NA
d_gene: TRBD1
j_gene: TRBJ2-2
v_gene: TRBV6-1
CDR3nt: TGTGCCAGCAGGACGCCCCGGGACAGGCGAAACACCGGGGAGCTGTTTTTT
CDR3aa: CASRTPRDRRNTGELFF

abundance: NA
d_gene: NA
j_gene: TRBJ2-7
v_gene: TRBV6-5
CDR3nt: TGTGCCAGCAGTTCCCCCTGGGGGATGAGCTCCTACGAGCAGTACTTC
CDR3aa: CASSSPWGMSSYEQYF

abundance: few
d_gene: TRBD1
j_gene: TRBJ2-7
v_gene: TRBV11-1
CDR3nt: TGTGCCAGCAGCTATGGACAGGGGAGAGACGAGCAGTACTTC
CDR3aa: CASSYGQGRDEQYF

abundance: NA
d_gene: TRBD2
j_gene: TRBJ2-7
v_gene: TRBV28
CDR3nt: TGTGCCAGCAGTCCACTTTTAGCGGGAGGGCCTGGAAGCGAGCAGTACTTC
CDR3aa: CASSPLLAGGPGSEQYF

abundance: NA
d_gene: TRBD2
j_gene: TRBJ2-1
v_gene: TRBV24-1
CDR3nt: TGTGCCACCAGTGATTCCCCTAGCGGGGCCGCCAATGAGCAGTTCTTC
CDR3aa: CATSDSPSGAANEQFF

abundance: NA
d_gene: TRBD2
j_gene: TRBJ2-3
v_gene: TRBV20-1
CDR3nt: TGCAGTGCTAGAGCGACTAGCGGGAGTTCAGATACGCAGTATTTT
CDR3aa: CSARATSGSSDTQYF

abundance: few
d_gene: NA
j_gene: TRBJ2-7
v_gene: TRBV10-2
CDR3nt: TGCGCCAGCAGTTCGGAAGGCGAGCAGTACTTC
CDR3aa: CASSSEGEQYF

abundance: NA
d_gene: TRBD1
j_gene: TRBJ1-2
v_gene: TRBV20-1
CDR3nt: TGCAGTGCCCCAGGGGGCGACTATGGCTACACCTTC
CDR3aa: CSAPGGDYGYTF

abundance: NA
d_gene: NA
j_gene: TRBJ1-1
v_gene: TRBV4-1
CDR3nt: TGCGCCAGCAGCCAAGAGGGACGGTTGAACACTGAAGCTTTCTTT
CDR3aa: CASSQEGRLNTEAFF

abundance: NA
d_gene: TRBD2
j_gene: TRBJ2-7
v_gene: TRBV20-1
CDR3nt: TGCAGTGCTAGCCTAGGGACTAGCGGGGTCTACGAGCAGTACTTC
CDR3aa: CSASLGTSGVYEQYF

abundance: many
d_gene: TRBD1
j_gene: TRBJ2-2
v_gene: TRBV5-1
CDR3nt: TGCGCCAGCAGCCGAGACAGGGTGAACACCGGGGAGCTGTTTTTT
CDR3aa: CASSRDRVNTGELFF

abundance: NA
d_gene: NA
j_gene: TRBJ2-7
v_gene: TRBV11-2
CDR3nt: TGTGCCAGCAGCTTAGACGCCGCAGGCTACGAGCAGTACTTC
CDR3aa: CASSLDAAGYEQYF

abundance: few
d_gene: NA
j_gene: TRBJ1-5
v_gene: TRBV5-1
CDR3nt: TGCGCCAGCAGCTCGACCGGACAGAGCAATCAGCCCCAGCATTTT
CDR3aa: CASSSTGQSNQPQHF

abundance: once
d_gene: NA
j_gene: TRBJ2-7
v_gene: TRBV5-1
CDR3nt: TGCGCCAGCAGCTTGAGGGCCCGCGGGGACGAGCAGTACTTC
CDR3aa: CASSLRARGDEQYF

abundance: NA
d_gene: NA
j_gene: TRBJ2-6
v_gene: TRBV11-2
CDR3nt: TGTGCCAGCAGCCTCGGGCAGGGGATTCGTCGCTATGGGGCCAACGTCCTGACTTTC
CDR3aa: CASSLGQGIRRYGANVLTF

abundance: few
d_gene: NA
j_gene: TRBJ2-5
v_gene: TRBV25-1
CDR3nt: TGTGCCAGCAGTGAAGGTCAGGGTCTGGAGACCCAGTACTTC
CDR3aa: CASSEGQGLETQYF

abundance: few
d_gene: TRBD2
j_gene: TRBJ2-2
v_gene: TRBV20-1
CDR3nt: TGCAGTGTCATAGCGGGAGACACCGGGGAGCTGTTTTTT
CDR3aa: CSVIAGDTGELFF

abundance: NA
d_gene: NA
j_gene: TRBJ2-7
v_gene: TRBV20-1
CDR3nt: TGCAGTGCCGTAGACCCCCCTAGCTACACCTACGAGCAGTACTTC
CDR3aa: CSAVDPPSYTYEQYF

abundance: NA
d_gene: TRBD2
j_gene: TRBJ2-1
v_gene: TRBV5-5
CDR3nt: TGTGCCAGCAGCTACCACGGGGGGTCTAGGGTTGAGCAGTTCTTC
CDR3aa: CASSYHGGSRVEQFF

abundance: few
d_gene: TRBD2
j_gene: TRBJ2-2
v_gene: TRBV20-1
CDR3nt: TGCAGTGCTAGAGATCTCGCTAGCGGGGGCCTGAAAACCGGGGAGCTGTTTTTT
CDR3aa: CSARDLASGGLKTGELFF

abundance: NA
d_gene: TRBD1
j_gene: TRBJ1-2
v_gene: TRBV18
CDR3nt: TGTGCCAGCTCACCACCCACAGGGGGCGCGCTCTATGGCTACACCTTC
CDR3aa: CASSPPTGGALYGYTF

abundance: NA
d_gene: NA
j_gene: TRBJ1-6
v_gene: TRBV10-3
CDR3nt: TGTGCCATCAGTGTCAATAGCGGGGGACGTTCACCCCTCCACTTT
CDR3aa: CAISVNSGGRSPLHF

abundance: NA
d_gene: TRBD2
j_gene: TRBJ2-1
v_gene: TRBV6-1
CDR3nt: TGTGCCAGCAGTGAAGCGTCTAGCGGGAGGTACAATGAGCAGTTCTTC
CDR3aa: CASSEASSGRYNEQFF

abundance: few
d_gene: NA
j_gene: TRBJ2-7
v_gene: TRBV4-2
CDR3nt: TGTGCCAGCAGCCAGGCAGGCGAGACCTACGAGCAGTACTTC
CDR3aa: CASSQAGETYEQYF

abundance: once
d_gene: NA
j_gene: TRBJ1-1
v_gene: TRBV4-3
CDR3nt: TGCGCCAGCAGCCAAGAGTGGGGCGGGATGGCTGAAGCTTTCTTT
CDR3aa: CASSQEWGGMAEAFF

abundance: NA
d_gene: NA
j_gene: TRBJ2-2
v_gene: TRBV11-2
CDR3nt: TGTGCCAGCAGCCCGGCTCCCTCCGGGGAGCTGTTTTTT
CDR3aa: CASSPAPSGELFF

abundance: few
d_gene: TRBD2
j_gene: TRBJ2-5
v_gene: TRBV20-1
CDR3nt: TGCAGTGCTTGGACCTTAGCGGGAGTAGGAGAGACCCAGTACTTC
CDR3aa: CSAWTLAGVGETQYF

abundance: NA
d_gene: TRBD1
j_gene: TRBJ2-1
v_gene: TRBV20-1
CDR3nt: TGCAGTGCTAAGACAGGGCTTGAGCAGTTCTTC
CDR3aa: CSAKTGLEQFF

abundance: NA
d_gene: NA
j_gene: TRBJ2-1
v_gene: TRBV9
CDR3nt: TGTGCCAGCAGCGTGGAAGACATCCACAATGAGCAGTTCTTC
CDR3aa: CASSVEDIHNEQFF

abundance: few
d_gene: TRBD2
j_gene: TRBJ2-1
v_gene: TRBV11-2
CDR3nt: TGTGCCAGCAGCTTATTGCGGGGGGGCGATGAGCAGTTCTTC
CDR3aa: CASSLLRGGDEQFF

abundance: NA
d_gene: TRBD1
j_gene: TRBJ2-2
v_gene: TRBV7-2
CDR3nt: TGTGCCAGCAGCCCGTACGGGACAGGGGCCTACACCGGGGAGCTGTTTTTT
CDR3aa: CASSPYGTGAYTGELFF

abundance: few
d_gene: TRBD2
j_gene: TRBJ2-5
v_gene: TRBV18
CDR3nt: TGTGCCAGCTCACCACCAGGGAGGGCAGAGACCCAGTACTTC
CDR3aa: CASSPPGRAETQYF

abundance: NA
d_gene: NA
j_gene: TRBJ2-1
v_gene: TRBV20-1
CDR3nt: TGCAGTGCCTGGGGGCAGGGGGGCGAAGAGCAGTTCTTC
CDR3aa: CSAWGQGGEEQFF